These 31 T cell receptor beta chains were all obtained from the same sample, sequenced in a study of cytomegalovirus exposure and HLA in healthy donors. PCR amplification relied on 60 Vbeta primers (plus 13 Jbeta primers). Repertoires were generated with immunoSEQ multiplex PCR, while TCRdb's copy carries only in-frame clones and drops some. The sample lists just under 65,000 clones; around 80% were seen once. Sequenced sample: PBMCs. Receptors originate from a woman in her twenties or thirties in good health and CMV-seronegative.

J is TRBJ2-5 and V is TRBV6-1; 9 bases fit TRBD1. V trimming: 4 bases; J trimming: 0 bases; junction bases outside the gene matches: 18. Germline CDR1 MNHNS, CDR2 SASEGT. The CDR3 sequence is 20 residues long. As DNA, the CDR3 is TGTGCCAGCAGTGTTCCGATTGGGACTCTCCGGGACAGGGACCAAGAGACCCAGTACTTC. It specifies CASSVPIGTLRDRDQETQYF.

The genes are TRBV7-2 and TRBJ1-6; TRBD1 aligns across 9 bases. V shed 5 bases, J shed 8 bases, and the junction held 10 bases outside the gene matches. Germline loops: CDR1 SGHTA, CDR2 FQGNSA. The CDR3 totals 16 residues. The CDR3 region is CASSNNRGLGDSPLHF. CDR3 bases: TGTGCCAGCAGCAATAACAGGGGGCTAGGGGATTCACCCCTCCACTTT.

The genes are TRBV6-1 and TRBJ2-7, with TRBD1 matching over 8 bases. Looked up from germline, CDR1 is MNHNS and CDR2 is SASEGT. The V and J ends lost 3 bases and 0 bases, in that order; junction bases with no gene match: 7. This CDR3 is built from 16 residues. CDR3 bases: TGTGCCAGCAGTGAGGGTCGGGACAGGTACTCCTACGAGCAGTACTTC. This codes for CASSEGRDRYSYEQYF.

This chain uses TRBV6-1 with TRBJ1-2; tentative D call: TRBD1 (5 bases). The ends were cut back, 3 bases at V and 5 bases at J, with 13 bases in the middle. The CDR3 length is 14 residues. The germline V gene has CDR1 MNHNS and CDR2 SASEGT. This CDR3 is CASSDRGTAYGYTF. The CDR3 DNA follows: TGTGCCAGCAGTGATCGGGGGACGGCGTATGGCTACACCTTC.

This rearrangement joins TRBV6-5 to TRBJ2-3; TRBD1 matches at 7 bases. After removal of 8 bases from V and 0 bases from J, the junction contained 8 bases not matched to a gene. The CDR3 has 15 residues. Germline V gene sequence: CDR1 MNHEY, CDR2 SVGAGI. The CDR3 here is CASCRDRASTDTQYF. In DNA form, the CDR3 reads TGTGCCAGCTGCCGGGACAGAGCTAGCACAGATACGCAGTATTTT.

This clone was counted between two and nine times. CDR3 amino acids: CASSENRGLYQPQHF. DNA for the CDR3: TGTGCCAGCAGTGAAAACAGGGGGTTATATCAGCCCCAGCATTTT. This chain links TRBV6-1 with TRBJ1-5, with 8 bases fitting TRBD1. The CDR3 contains 15 residues. V trimming: 2 bases; J trimming: 5 bases; junction bases outside the gene matches: 5. The V gene's germline CDR1 is MNHNS and CDR2 SASEGT.

Here the CDR3 reads CASSEGPRGGFLSGANVLTF. DNA for the CDR3: TGTGCCAGCAGTGAAGGGCCCCGGGGGGGGTTCCTCTCTGGGGCCAACGTCCTGACTTTC. The chain has TRBV2 and TRBJ2-6, with TRBD2 matching 8 bases. J lost 0 bases, V lost 1 base, and 11 bases had no gene match. The CDR3 has 20 residues. Germline V gives CDR1 SNHLY, CDR2 FYNNEI.

The chain recombines TRBV18 with TRBJ2-5; 9 bases agree with TRBD1. Germline V lookup: CDR1 KGHSH, CDR2 LQKENI. Losses at the gene ends were 3 bases for V and 1 base for J; bases not matched to a gene: 3. The CDR3 loop spans 15 amino acids. The CDR3 DNA follows: TGTGCCAGCTCACCCCGGACAGGGGTCCAAGAGACCCAGTACTTC. Translating gives CASSPRTGVQETQYF.

V gene TRBV27 combines with J gene TRBJ1-1; 7 bases match TRBD1. The germline gives CDR1 MNHEY, CDR2 SMNVEV (reference sequence). The CDR3 loop spans 13 amino acids. Losses at the gene ends were 3 bases for V and 4 bases for J; bases not matched to a gene: 2. The CDR3 nucleotides are TGTGCCAGCAGTTTCACAGGGGCCACTGAAGCTTTCTTT. Its protein product is CASSFTGATEAFF.

The V call is TRBV13, the J call TRBJ2-3; the match to TRBD2 covers 11 bases. In germline, CDR1 is PRHDT, CDR2 FYEKMQ (reference sequence). The length of the CDR3 is 18 residues. V shed 5 bases and J 1 base; nucleotides not matched to a gene: 11. The CDR3 nucleotides are TGTGCCAGCAGCCCGCCTACCGAGACTAGCGGGGGCACAGATACGCAGTATTTT. Translation gives CASSPPTETSGGTDTQYF.

The CDR3 reads CASSSAVEKLFF. CDR3 bases: TGTGCCAGCAGTTCCGCGGTTGAAAAACTGTTTTTT. This chain links TRBV28 with TRBJ1-4; D not certain. The CDR3 consists of 12 residues. Germline values: CDR1 MDHEN, CDR2 SYDVKM. Trimming took 4 bases from V and 7 from J, leaving 7 bases between them.

The chain carries TRBV5-4 and TRBJ1-1; TRBD1 matches at 10 bases. Trimming at V came to 4 bases and at J to 5 bases, leaving 8 bases not matched to a gene. The CDR3 runs 15 residues. The germline V gene encodes CDR1 SGHNT and CDR2 YYREEE (reference sequence). For the CDR3, the DNA is TGTGCCAGCAGCCCCCGGGACAGGGGTACTACTGAAGCTTTCTTT. Protein sequence: CASSPRDRGTTEAFF. The variable domain in full, with the rest retrieved from reference TRBV5-4 and TRBJ1-1, is ETGVTQSPTHLIKTRGQQVTLRCSSQSGHNTVSWYQQALGQGPQFIFQYYREEENGRGNFPPRFSGLQFPNYSSELNVNALELDDSALYLCASSPRDRGTTEAFFGQGTRLTVV.

The chain combines TRBV6-5 with TRBJ1-1, with a tentative D call TRBD1 (5 bases). The CDR3 covers 15 residues. The V and J ends lost 6 bases and 6 bases respectively, with 20 bases between them. Germline CDR1 reads MNHEY; CDR2 reads SVGAGI. CDR3 sequence (DNA): TGTGCCAGCAGGGATACCGGGGGTCCCTTTGCTGAAGCTTTCTTT. Its translation: CASRDTGGPFAEAFF.

This chain joins TRBV30 and TRBJ1-2; no firm D call. Trimming stripped 3 bases from V and 8 bases from J, with 13 bases between. This CDR3 region has 12 residues. CDR1 is GTSNPN and CDR2 is SVGIG in the germline V gene (reference sequence). CDR3 in DNA: TGTGCCTGGAGGGGGAGACTCTGGGGCTACACCTTC. Translated: CAWRGRLWGYTF.

The chain is built from TRBV29-1 and TRBJ1-1; TRBD1 is a possible D gene (5 bases). The V gene lost 6 bases and the J gene lost 1 base, with 9 bases spanning the gap. CDR3 length: 12 amino acids. CDR1 and CDR2 from the germline V gene are SQVTM and ANQGSEA. Written as DNA, the CDR3 is TGCAGCGTAATAACAGGGAACACTGAAGCTTTCTTT. Translated: CSVITGNTEAFF. Complete variable domain (other parts from reference TRBV29-1 and TRBJ1-1): SAVISQKPSRDICQRGTSLTIQCQVDSQVTMMFWYRQQPGQSLTLIATANQGSEATYESGFVIDKFPISRPNLTFSTLTVSNMSPEDSSIYLCSVITGNTEAFFGQGTRLTVV.

This clone showed up just a few times. The chain links TRBV30 to TRBJ1-5; D possibly corresponds to TRBD1 (6 bases). The V end lost 4 bases, the J end lost 7 bases, and 17 bases lay between the germline ends. The CDR3 runs to 14 residues. The germline V gene has CDR1 GTSNPN and CDR2 SVGIG (reference sequence). The CDR3 coding sequence is TGTGCCTGGACCACCGCAGGGGTTGGGCAGCCCCAGCATTTT. The encoded protein is CAWTTAGVGQPQHF.

This clone appeared a few times. The rearrangement joins TRBV6-5 to TRBJ1-1; 12 bases are a match to TRBD1. CDR1 MNHEY and CDR2 SVGAGI come from the germline V gene. The length of the CDR3 is 15 residues. With V trimmed by 2 bases and J by 3 bases, 1 base remained unmatched. In DNA form, the CDR3 reads TGTGCCAGCAGTTACGGGACAGGGGGCCACACTGAAGCTTTCTTT. This translates into CASSYGTGGHTEAFF.

As to this clone: Germline and junction disagree at one end, which may indicate a read error. This chain joins TRBV11-2 and TRBJ1-3; D remains unclear. Germline values: CDR1 SGHAT, CDR2 FQNNGV. CDR3 length: 14 amino acids. The CDR3 DNA is TGTGCCAGCAGCCTCATGGAGGCTGGGAACACCATATATTTT. Its protein is CASSLMEAGNTIYF.

For the CDR3, the DNA is TGTGCCAGCAGCCCAAGACAGGAGCTCTATAGTATCTATGGCTACACCTTC. This sequence encodes CASSPRQELYSIYGYTF. The rearrangement joins TRBV5-4 to TRBJ1-2, with D possibly TRBD1 on 6 matching bases. The V gene lost 4 bases and the J gene lost 4 bases, with 23 bases spanning the gap. The CDR3 loop spans 17 amino acids. Germline V gene data show CDR1 as SGHNT and CDR2 as YYREEE (reference sequence). Together with reference TRBV5-4 and TRBJ1-2, the CDR3 gives the full variable domain: ETGVTQSPTHLIKTRGQQVTLRCSSQSGHNTVSWYQQALGQGPQFIFQYYREEENGRGNFPPRFSGLQFPNYSSELNVNALELDDSALYLCASSPRQELYSIYGYTFGSGTRLTVV.

The chain has TRBV6-1 and TRBJ2-1; tentatively, D is TRBD1 (5 bases). The germline V gene encodes CDR1 MNHNS and CDR2 SASEGT. V was pared by 8 bases and J by 10 bases, with 12 bases between. This CDR3 is built from 11 residues. The CDR3 nucleotides read TGTGCCAGCGGATTTGGACACGAGCAGTTCTTC. Amino acids: CASGFGHEQFF.

The CDR3 reads CAWSTGFEEQYF. The CDR3 DNA sequence: TGTGCCTGGAGTACCGGGTTTGAGGAGCAGTACTTC. The chain links TRBV30 to TRBJ2-7, with no clear D. V was clipped by 2 bases and J by 7 bases, with 12 bases between them. This CDR3 contains 12 residues. CDR1 and CDR2 (germline): GTSNPN, SVGIG (reference sequence).

The V and J genes are TRBV29-1 and TRBJ2-1; D might be TRBD2 (5 bases). There are 12 residues in the CDR3. V lost 5 bases, J lost 3 bases, and 8 bases lay in between. Germline lookup yields CDR1 SQVTM and CDR2 ANQGSEA. This CDR3 reads CSVRRDYNEQFF. The CDR3 DNA sequence: TGCAGCGTTCGCCGGGACTACAATGAGCAGTTCTTC.

This chain links TRBV5-4 with TRBJ1-1; the match to TRBD1 covers 8 bases. The CDR3 is 14 residues long. J was trimmed by 0 bases and V by 4 bases; bases with no gene match: 2. Germline V gene data show CDR1 as SGHNT and CDR2 as YYREEE (reference sequence). CDR3 nucleotides: TGTGCCAGCAGCCACAGGGGGATGAACACTGAAGCTTTCTTT. Its protein product is CASSHRGMNTEAFF.

The chain employs TRBV6-5 and TRBJ2-5; 7 bases map to TRBD2. The closer fit of TRBJ2-7 to the DNA end suggests the J call may be wrong. The CDR3 covers 15 residues. Germline CDR1 MNHEY, CDR2 SVGAGI. In DNA, the CDR3 is TGTGCCAGCAGTAGACTAGCCGGGAGCTCCTACGAGCAGTACTTC. Protein: CASSRLAGSSYEQYF.

V usage is TRBV27 and J usage is TRBJ1-1, with D hard to call. Germline-derived CDR1 and CDR2 are MNHEY and SMNVEV (reference sequence). CDR3 length equals 12 residues. Trimming took 9 bases from V and 5 from J, leaving 13 bases between them. The CDR3 protein is CARLRVVTEAFF. The DNA of the CDR3 is TGTGCCAGGTTGCGAGTAGTGACTGAAGCTTTCTTT.

This chain connects TRBV19 to TRBJ1-1; no reliable D call. This CDR3 spans 13 amino acids. In germline, CDR1 is LNHDA, CDR2 SQIVND (reference sequence). V lost 7 bases, J lost 6 bases, and 15 bases lay in between. CDR3 DNA sequence: TGTGCCAGTAAAGCCCAGGATGGCGCTGAAGCTTTCTTT. This gives the protein CASKAQDGAEAFF.

This chain joins TRBV11-2 and TRBJ2-5, with 7 bases lining up with TRBD2. Germline lookup yields CDR1 SGHAT and CDR2 FQNNGV. With 11 bases clipped from V and 4 bases from J, the junction kept 13 bases outside the gene matches. The CDR3 contains 14 residues. DNA for the CDR3: TGTGCCGGCGGGGAGGGCCCGGACGGAGAGACCCAGTACTTC. It translates to CAGGEGPDGETQYF.

The J gene is TRBJ2-7, the V gene TRBV27; TRBD1 matches at 10 bases. The germline CDR1 and CDR2 sequences are MNHEY and SMNVEV (reference sequence). The V gene end was trimmed by 6 bases and the J gene end by 7 bases; junction bases not matched to a gene: 9. CDR3 length equals 14 residues. CDR3 protein: CASRHAGTGVEQYF. The CDR3 DNA follows: TGTGCCAGCAGGCACGCCGGGACAGGGGTAGAGCAGTACTTC.

This clone was counted once. This chain joins TRBV29-1 and TRBJ2-7; TRBD1 matches 9 bases. The J segment lost 5 bases and the V segment lost 2 bases, leaving 7 bases of the junction unmatched. Per the germline V gene, CDR1 is SQVTM and CDR2 is ANQGSEA. This CDR3 comprises 14 residues. CDR3 sequence: CSVESGQGFDEQYF. The DNA for the CDR3 is TGCAGCGTTGAATCGGGACAGGGCTTTGACGAGCAGTACTTC.

In regard to this clone: The same CDR3 arises from other DNA sequences in this sample as well. The V gene is TRBV6-5, the J gene TRBJ1-1, with D unresolved. The CDR3 is made up of 13 amino acids. V was clipped by 2 bases and J by 5 bases, with 9 bases between them. Germline V CDR1 and CDR2: MNHEY, SVGAGI. The DNA of the CDR3 is TGTGCCAGCAGTTACCGGGGAAGGACTGAAGCTTTCTTT. Its translation: CASSYRGRTEAFF.

The chain links TRBV4-3 to TRBJ2-3, with 8 bases fitting TRBD2. CDR3 size: 16 residues. From germline, CDR1 is LGHNA and CDR2 YSLEER. The V gene end was trimmed by 0 bases and the J gene end by 1 base; junction bases not matched to a gene: 3. The CDR3 protein is CASSQDSLAGTDTQYF. The CDR3 region has the DNA TGCGCCAGCAGCCAAGACTCACTAGCGGGCACAGATACGCAGTATTTT.